This entry describes one T cell receptor (beta chain). Its antigen is unidentified. The data are from a study of vaccination effects on CD4 cells after COVID-19. Study results and caveats: Few convalescent patients and no early post-infection timepoints were included in the study. Clones that were induced by infection or by vaccine showed marked contraction late after vaccination.

Under the ViraFEST assay, PBMC were stimulated with viral peptide pools so that antigen-specific CD4+ T cells expanded. Sequencing was performed afterwards. Around day 10 of culture, CD4+ T cells were separated out. Only in-frame clones appear in the TCRdb table, and some are missing; sequencing was by immunoSEQ multiplex PCR. The table has over 50,000 clones, about four fifths seen once; the top ten hold less than 3%. The CDR3 consists of 15 residues. CDR1 is MGHRA and CDR2 is YSYEKL in the germline V gene. Trimming removed 4 bases from V and 4 bases from J; junction bases left unmatched: 8. Specimen: CD4+ T cells from PBMCs cultured with HCoV-229E spike peptides, collected before COVID-19 vaccination. The receptor's source is a human donor who received a COVID-19 vaccine. This chain connects TRBV4-1 to TRBJ1-2; 8 nucleotides line up with TRBD1. The DNA for the CDR3 is TGCGCCAGCAGCCCGCGGACAGGGTTGATCTATGGCTACACCTTC. Translated: CASSPRTGLIYGYTF.